The sequence of this T cell receptor (beta chain) was determined in a study of CD8 T cells in ankylosing spondylitis. Study-wide results and caveats: CD8+ cells made up the disease-linked clones, which were relatively rare in peripheral blood. Matched synovial fluid from ankylosing spondylitis patients was reported to be enriched for disease-linked clones. Reactive arthritis synovial fluid and blood were previously reported to contain some motif variants.

TCRdb passed the 5' RACE reads through MiXCR, listing each CDR3 protein once. The sample contains some 300,000 distinct CDR3 sequences, less than 25% of which appear only once. The length of the CDR3 is 13 residues. Germline CDR1 reads DFQATT; CDR2 reads SNEGSKA (reference sequence). With 8 bases clipped from V and 6 bases from J, the junction kept 9 bases outside the gene matches. As for this clonotype: Its antigen is as yet unknown.

Sample: blood, either unsorted or a sorted T cell fraction (not recorded which). The TCR comes from a female donor with ankylosing spondylitis or in good health (not recorded which). The chain combines TRBV20-1 with TRBJ1-2; 10 bases line up with TRBD1. The CDR3 loop is CSSDRQGANGYTF. As DNA, the CDR3 is TGCAGTAGCGATCGACAGGGGGCGAATGGCTACACCTTC.